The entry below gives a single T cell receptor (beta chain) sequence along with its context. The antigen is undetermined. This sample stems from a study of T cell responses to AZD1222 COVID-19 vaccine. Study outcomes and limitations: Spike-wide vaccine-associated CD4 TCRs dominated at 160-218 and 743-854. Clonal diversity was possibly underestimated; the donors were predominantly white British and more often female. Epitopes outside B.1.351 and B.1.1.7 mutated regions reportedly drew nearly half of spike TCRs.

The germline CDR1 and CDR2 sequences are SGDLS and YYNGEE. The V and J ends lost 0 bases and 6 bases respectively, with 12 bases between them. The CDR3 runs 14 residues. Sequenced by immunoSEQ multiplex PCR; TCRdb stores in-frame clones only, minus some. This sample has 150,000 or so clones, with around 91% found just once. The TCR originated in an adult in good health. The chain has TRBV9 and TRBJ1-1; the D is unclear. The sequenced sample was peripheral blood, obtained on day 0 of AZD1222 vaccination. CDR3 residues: CASSVGTDTAEAFF. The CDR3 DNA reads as TGTGCCAGCAGCGTAGGAACAGATACAGCTGAAGCTTTCTTT.